This passage covers 9 T cell receptor beta chains from one sample sequenced in a study of T cell responses to AZD1222 COVID-19 vaccine. Data came from immunoSEQ multiplex PCR; TCRdb stores just in-frame clones and leaves some out. The sample includes roughly 97,000 clones, approximately 93% of them seen just once. Sequencing used peripheral blood, obtained on day 0 of AZD1222 vaccination. The receptors derive from an adult in good health.

J is TRBJ2-5 and V is TRBV18, with TRBD2 matching 8 bases. The germline gives CDR1 KGHSH, CDR2 LQKENI. V lost 4 bases to trimming and J lost 5 bases; unmatched junction nucleotides: 6. This CDR3 is built from 14 residues. The chain's CDR3 is CASSQSGSGETQYF. The DNA for the CDR3 is TGTGCCAGCTCACAGAGCGGGAGCGGGGAGACCCAGTACTTC.

The chain recombines TRBV12-3 or TRBV12-4 with TRBJ1-2; D gene ambiguous. V was trimmed by 4 bases and J by 3 bases, leaving 9 bases between them. CDR3 length: 13 amino acids. In nucleotides, the CDR3 is TGTGCCAGCAGTTCCAACACAGACTATGGCTACACCTTC. It codes for CASSSNTDYGYTF.

The chain links TRBV5-6 to TRBJ1-4; D ambiguous. V was shortened by 1 base and J by 6 bases, with 10 bases between the two germline ends. There are 14 residues in the CDR3. Germline V gene data show CDR1 as SGHDT and CDR2 as YYEEEE. The CDR3 is CASSLWGLYEKLFF. As DNA, the CDR3 is TGTGCCAGCAGCTTGTGGGGATTATATGAAAAACTGTTTTTT.

The V and J genes are TRBV18 and TRBJ2-4; D is perhaps TRBD2 (5 bases). Looked up from germline, CDR1 is KGHSH and CDR2 is LQKENI. CDR3 size: 15 residues. Trimming pared 3 bases from V and 0 bases from J, leaving 9 bases between. The CDR3 is CASSPPTIAKNIQYF. CDR3 DNA: TGTGCCAGCTCACCCCCGACTATAGCCAAAAACATTCAGTACTTC.

The chain employs TRBV2 and TRBJ1-2; unclear D gene. The germline V gene has CDR1 SNHLY and CDR2 FYNNEI. V dropped 9 bases and J dropped 2 bases, with 13 bases sitting between them. The CDR3 covers 13 residues. CDR3 residues: CASLRELNYGYTF. CDR3 bases: TGTGCCAGTCTCCGGGAACTGAACTATGGCTACACCTTC.

This chain connects TRBV2 to TRBJ2-7, with TRBD2 matching over 8 bases. This CDR3 is built from 15 residues. Germline trimming cut 2 bases from V and 6 bases from J; bases unmatched to any gene: 9. Germline V CDR1 and CDR2: SNHLY, FYNNEI. CDR3 sequence reads: CASSESGTRSREQYF. Here the CDR3 DNA reads TGTGCCAGCAGTGAATCCGGGACTAGATCGCGCGAGCAGTACTTC.

The rearrangement joins TRBV5-1 to TRBJ2-7; D possibly uses TRBD1 or TRBD2 (5 bases each). Germline V gives CDR1 SGHRS, CDR2 YFSETQ. V lost 2 bases and J lost 2, with 14 bases in between. CDR3 length equals 15 residues. Here the CDR3 DNA reads TGCGCCAGCAGCTTTACCGGGACCGTTGCCTACGAGCAGTACTTC. This translates into CASSFTGTVAYEQYF. The entire variable domain, with the rest obtained from reference TRBV5-1 and TRBJ2-7, is as follows: KAGVTQTPRYLIKTRGQQVTLSCSPISGHRSVSWYQQTPGQGLQFLFEYFSETQRNKGNFPGRFSGRQFSNSRSEMNVSTLELGDSALYLCASSFTGTVAYEQYFGPGTRLTVT.

The chain couples TRBV11-2 to TRBJ2-2; 7 bases line up with TRBD2. Germline V gene lookup returns CDR1 SGHAT and CDR2 FQNNGV. V lost 5 bases and J lost 2; bases outside the gene matches: 11. The length of the CDR3 is 17 residues. CDR3 bases: TGTGCCAGCAGCCCAAGTCTTGGGAGGGTAAACACCGGGGAGCTGTTTTTT. Protein: CASSPSLGRVNTGELFF.

This sequence joins TRBV11-3 and TRBJ2-3; D might be TRBD1 (6 bases). CDR1 and CDR2 from the germline V gene are SGHNT and YENEEA. This CDR3 is built from 13 residues. V lost 2 bases to trimming and J lost 11 bases, with 14 bases between them. In DNA, the CDR3 is TGTGCCAGCAGCTTAACGCTCTCGGGACAGCAGTATTTT. Protein sequence: CASSLTLSGQQYF.